The clone carrying this T cell receptor (beta chain) has ten or more counts. Antigen specificity is unknown. Germline V gene lookup returns CDR1 SGHDN and CDR2 FVKESK. Trimming took 4 bases from V and 0 from J, leaving 7 bases between them. The CDR3 covers 14 residues. In making TCR cDNA, 5'RACE template switching added a universal primer site and UMIs to it. TCRdb reprocessed the 5' RACE reads with MiXCR, giving one entry per CDR3 protein. The sample has about 120,000 distinct CDR3 sequences; roughly 8.9% are singletons. The entry originates in a study of T cells after yellow fever vaccination. Study findings and constraints: There was a possibility that FACS-sorted repertoires contained abundant clonotypes contaminating from the bulk population.

V usage is TRBV14 and J usage is TRBJ2-1; D gene ambiguous. This receptor was identified in a man aged 30 to 45 who received the YFV17D yellow fever vaccine. This specimen consisted of CD8+ T cells sorted from PBMCs, obtained 45 days after the yellow fever booster vaccination. This CDR3 reads CASSPDGSYNEQFF. The CDR3 DNA sequence: TGTGCCAGCAGCCCGGACGGCTCCTACAATGAGCAGTTCTTC. The whole variable domain, remainder taken from reference TRBV14 and TRBJ2-1, is EAGVTQFPSHSVIEKGQTVTLRCDPISGHDNLYWYRRVMGKEIKFLLHFVKESKQDESGMPNNRFLAERTGGTYSTLKVQPAELEDSGVYFCASSPDGSYNEQFFGPGTRLTVL.